This TCR beta chain appears in the sequencing data of a study of blood T cell repertoires in COVID-19. Whole-study context: The United States, Italy and Spain provided the acute and convalescent COVID-19 samples. T cells, B-cell-depleted T cells, or PBMCs supplied cDNA or gDNA.

This clone was seen a handful of times. In the original processing: Nucleated cell number was recorded as an estimate derived from reference gene primer amplification. The protocol was immunoSEQ multiplex PCR, while the TCRdb copy is restricted to in-frame clones and leaves out a portion. From that table come the V and J calls and clone size; the DNA was used to work out D and trimming. Of tens of thousands of clones in the sample, 80% to 90% were seen once. The source material was peripheral blood. The source of this sequence is a man aged 80 or over with acute or convalescent COVID-19.

Written as DNA, the CDR3 is TGTGCCAGCAGAGACCGGGACAGTTATGGCTACACCTTC. It translates to CASRDRDSYGYTF. The chain has TRBV7-2 and TRBJ1-2; 7 positions match TRBD1. Germline V gene sequence: CDR1 SGHTA, CDR2 FQGNSA. V was pared by 6 bases and J by 5 bases, with 6 bases of the junction left unmatched. CDR3 length: 13 amino acids.